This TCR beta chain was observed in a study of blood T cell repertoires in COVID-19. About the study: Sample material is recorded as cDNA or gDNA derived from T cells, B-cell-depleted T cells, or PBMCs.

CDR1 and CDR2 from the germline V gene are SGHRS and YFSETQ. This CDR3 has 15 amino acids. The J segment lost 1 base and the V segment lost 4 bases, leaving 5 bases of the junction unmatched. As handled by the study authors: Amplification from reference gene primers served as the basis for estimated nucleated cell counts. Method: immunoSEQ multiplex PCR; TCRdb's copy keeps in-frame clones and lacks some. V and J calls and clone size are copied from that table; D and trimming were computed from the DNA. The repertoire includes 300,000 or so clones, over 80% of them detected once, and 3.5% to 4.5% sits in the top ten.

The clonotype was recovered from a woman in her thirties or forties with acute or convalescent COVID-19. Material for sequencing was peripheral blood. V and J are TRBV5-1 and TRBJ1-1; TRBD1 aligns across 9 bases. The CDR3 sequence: CASSTGTGWNTEAFF. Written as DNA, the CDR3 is TGCGCCAGCAGCACCGGGACAGGGTGGAACACTGAAGCTTTCTTT.